This is a list of T cell receptor beta chains from one sample in a study of cytomegalovirus exposure and HLA in healthy donors. This table comes from immunoSEQ multiplex PCR, and its TCRdb copy is limited to in-frame clones, with some not included. Of over 65,000 clones detected, approximately 71% appear once; the ten largest clones hold approximately 2%. The sequenced sample consisted of PBMCs. These receptors came from a man aged 40-55 years in good health and CMV-seronegative. Each CDR3 is given with its conserved first and last residue. Each record gives: J gene, clone size, D gene, V gene, CDR3 DNA, CDR3 protein. A D gene is named only where the DNA matches it firmly. Expanded clones are given a class, and other clones once, few, many or no size at all.

TRBJ2-6 | NA | NA | TRBV7-9 | TGTGCCAGCAGCTTTCGGGTTGCTGGGGCCAACGTCCTGACTTTC | CASSFRVAGANVLTF
TRBJ1-6 | NA | TRBD1 | TRBV4-2 | TGTGCCAGCAGCCAAGATCGGGACAGTTATAATTCAGACCTCCACTTT | CASSQDRDSYNSDLHF
TRBJ2-5 | NA | NA | TRBV10-1 | TGCGCCAGCAGTGAGCGGGGGCCGGGACAGTCGGGTGCCCAGTACTTC | CASSERGPGQSGAQYF
TRBJ2-7 | once | TRBD1 | TRBV5-1 | TGCGCCAGCAGCGGAACAGGGGCGAACTACGAGCAGTACTTC | CASSGTGANYEQYF
TRBJ1-2 | NA | TRBD1 | TRBV19 | TGTGCCAGTAGGGACAGGGGGCTTGGCTACACCTTC | CASRDRGLGYTF
TRBJ2-7 | NA | TRBD1 | TRBV30 | TGTGCCTGGAGAGCCGGGACAGGGAGCTCCTACGAGCAGTACTTC | CAWRAGTGSSYEQYF
TRBJ1-1 | NA | NA | TRBV19 | TGTGCCAGTACCGCGTTTCCCGAGAACACTGAAGCTTTCTTT | CASTAFPENTEAFF
TRBJ1-5 | NA | TRBD1 | TRBV7-3 | TGTGCCAGCAGCTCCCGACAGGGAACCATACCGATTTATAGCAATCAGCCCCAGCATTTT | CASSSRQGTIPIYSNQPQHF
TRBJ1-1 | NA | TRBD1 | TRBV30 | TGTGCCTGGGGACAGGAGAACACTGAAGCTTTCTTT | CAWGQENTEAFF
TRBJ2-7 | NA | TRBD1 | TRBV28 | TGTGCCAGCAGTGCAGGACAGGGTATTTACGAGCAGTACTTC | CASSAGQGIYEQYF
TRBJ1-6 | NA | NA | TRBV19 | TGTGCCAGTAGTACTAACGGTGGTAATTCACCCCTCCACTTT | CASSTNGGNSPLHF
TRBJ2-1 | NA | TRBD2 | TRBV15 | TGTGCCACCAGCAGAGATCCCGCGGGAGAGGATCCCGATGAGCAGTTCTTC | CATSRDPAGEDPDEQFF
TRBJ1-2 | NA | TRBD1 | TRBV7-2 | TGTGCCAGCAGCTTAAGCCTGACAGGGGCAAGTGGCTACACCTTC | CASSLSLTGASGYTF
TRBJ2-1 | NA | TRBD1 | TRBV6-1 | TGTGCCAGCAGGGGACAGGGTTACAATGAGCAGTTCTTC | CASRGQGYNEQFF
TRBJ1-1 | few | TRBD1 | TRBV6-1 | TGTGCCAGCAATCAACTTTCAGGGGGCACTGAAGCTTTCTTT | CASNQLSGGTEAFF
TRBJ2-7 | few | TRBD2 | TRBV4-2 | TGTGCCAGCAGCCAGAGAGCGGGGGATCCGGGCACTTACGAGCAGTACTTC | CASSQRAGDPGTYEQYF
TRBJ1-1 | NA | TRBD1 | TRBV2 | TGTGCCAGCAGTGAATGGGGTACAGGGGGAGTGAGCACTGAAGCTTTCTTT | CASSEWGTGGVSTEAFF
TRBJ2-5 | NA | NA | TRBV5-1 | TGCGCCAGCAGCTTGGATATTCGGGAGACCCAGTACTTC | CASSLDIRETQYF
TRBJ1-1 | few | NA | TRBV4-2 | TGTGCCAGCAGCCAAGATCTTGAGGGCCTGAACACTGAAGCTTTCTTT | CASSQDLEGLNTEAFF
TRBJ2-7 | NA | NA | TRBV5-4 | TGTGCCAGCAGCTCCGGAGGCCCCGCGGGAGAGCAGTACTTC | CASSSGGPAGEQYF
TRBJ2-7 | NA | TRBD2 | TRBV5-6 | TGTGCCAGCAGCTCCTACGGGCTAGCGGGAGTTTACGAGCAGTACTTC | CASSSYGLAGVYEQYF
TRBJ1-2 | NA | TRBD1 | TRBV28 | TGTGCCAGCAGTTCCCTCGACAGGGGATTTGAGAGAGGCTACACCTTC | CASSSLDRGFERGYTF
TRBJ2-2 | NA | TRBD1 | TRBV10-3 | TGTGCCATCAGGGACGGGACAGGGGACACCGGGGAGCTGTTTTTT | CAIRDGTGDTGELFF
TRBJ1-1 | NA | NA | TRBV10-3 | TGTGCCATCAGTTCCGGGGTAAACCCGGGAGCTTTCTTT | CAISSGVNPGAFF
TRBJ1-2 | NA | NA | TRBV6-1 | TGTGCCAGCAGTGTGGGGGGGACAACAGACTATGGCTACACCTTC | CASSVGGTTDYGYTF
TRBJ2-2 | NA | NA | TRBV2 | TGTGCCAGCAGAGACTCCTCGAACACCGGGGAGCTGTTTTTT | CASRDSSNTGELFF
TRBJ2-7 | NA | TRBD2 | TRBV27 | TGTGCCAGCAGGGTCGAAGCGGGAGGCTACGAGCAGTACTTC | CASRVEAGGYEQYF
TRBJ2-5 | NA | TRBD2 | TRBV11-2 | TGTGCCAGCAGCCCCTCGGGGGGGGAGACCCAGTACTTC | CASSPSGGETQYF
TRBJ2-3 | NA | TRBD2 | TRBV5-1 | TGCGCCAGCAGCCCCGGGACTAGTCGCACAGATACGCAGTATTTT | CASSPGTSRTDTQYF
TRBJ1-5 | few | NA | TRBV28 | TGTGCCAGCAGTTTCTCTTTAGGGGGCAATCAGCCCCAGCATTTT | CASSFSLGGNQPQHF
TRBJ2-2 | NA | NA | TRBV7-8 | TGTGCCAGCAGCTTGCTGGGCAGGCTAAACACCGGGGAGCTGTTTTTT | CASSLLGRLNTGELFF
TRBJ1-1 | few | TRBD1 | TRBV10-3 | TGTGCCACCGGGGGCCGGGACAGGGTGAACACTGAAGCTTTCTTT | CATGGRDRVNTEAFF
TRBJ2-1 | NA | TRBD2 | TRBV5-4 | TGTGCCAGCAGCTTGATAGCGGGGGGTCCCCTACTTGAGCAGTTCTTC | CASSLIAGGPLLEQFF
TRBJ2-5 | NA | TRBD2 | TRBV28 | TGTGCCAGCAGGCCCGGGACTAGCGGGGGAGGCCTCCAAGAGACCCAGTACTTC | CASRPGTSGGGLQETQYF
TRBJ1-2 | NA | TRBD1 | TRBV30 | TGTGCCTGGAGAAGACAGGGGGTTAACTATGGCTACACCTTC | CAWRRQGVNYGYTF
TRBJ1-3 | NA | NA | TRBV14 | TGTGCCAGCAGCCAAGATCTTCTAGGGGCTGGAAACACCATATATTTT | CASSQDLLGAGNTIYF
TRBJ2-7 | NA | TRBD2 | TRBV10-3 | TGTGCCATCAGTGAAGGACTAGCGGGGGTCTACGAGCAGTACTTC | CAISEGLAGVYEQYF
TRBJ2-7 | NA | NA | TRBV4-1 | TGCGCCAGCCGGGGGGCAGGGATGTCCTACGAGCAGTACTTC | CASRGAGMSYEQYF
TRBJ1-2 | NA | NA | TRBV6-8 | TGTGCCAGGGGAATCAGGGGATGGTATGGCTACACCTTC | CARGIRGWYGYTF
TRBJ1-4 | NA | NA | TRBV2 | TGTGCCAGCAGTGTACCCCGCAGCGGGGACAATGAAAAACTGTTTTTT | CASSVPRSGDNEKLFF
TRBJ2-6 | NA | TRBD1 | TRBV19 | TGTGCCAGTAGTTCATCCGGGACAGGACTCGGCGGGGCCAACGTCCTGACTTTC | CASSSSGTGLGGANVLTF
TRBJ2-7 | NA | TRBD1 | TRBV2 | TGTGCCAGCAGGAGACAGGGAATCAGTTCAACCTACGAGCAGTACTTC | CASRRQGISSTYEQYF
TRBJ2-7 | NA | NA | TRBV14 | TGTGCCAGCAGCCAAGATCGGGCCTACGAGCAGTACTTC | CASSQDRAYEQYF
TRBJ1-2 | NA | TRBD1 | TRBV25-1 | TGTGCCAGCAGTAATAGGGACAGGGCGGGGTATGGCTACACCTTC | CASSNRDRAGYGYTF